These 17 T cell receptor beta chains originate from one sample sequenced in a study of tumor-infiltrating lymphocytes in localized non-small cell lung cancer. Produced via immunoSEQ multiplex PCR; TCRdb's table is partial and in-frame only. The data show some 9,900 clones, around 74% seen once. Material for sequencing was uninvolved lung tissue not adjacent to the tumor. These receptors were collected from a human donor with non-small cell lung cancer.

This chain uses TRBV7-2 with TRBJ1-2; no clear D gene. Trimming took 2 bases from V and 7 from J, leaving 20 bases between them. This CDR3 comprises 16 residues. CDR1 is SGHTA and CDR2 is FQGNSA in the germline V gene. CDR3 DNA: TGTGCCAGCAGCTTAAGCCTCCGGGGTAGGGTAGGTGGCTACACCTTC. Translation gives CASSLSLRGRVGGYTF.

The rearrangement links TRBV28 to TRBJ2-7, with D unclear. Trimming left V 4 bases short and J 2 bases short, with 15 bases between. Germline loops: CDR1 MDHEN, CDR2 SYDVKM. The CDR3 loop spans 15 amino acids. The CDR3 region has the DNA TGTGCCAGCAGTTCCTCTTACGATCGGACCTACGAGCAGTACTTC. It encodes CASSSSYDRTYEQYF.

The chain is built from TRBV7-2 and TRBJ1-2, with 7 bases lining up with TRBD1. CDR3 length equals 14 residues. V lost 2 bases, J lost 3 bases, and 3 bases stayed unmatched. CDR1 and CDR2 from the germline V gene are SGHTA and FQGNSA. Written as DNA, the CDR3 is TGTGCCAGCAGCTTACCGGGACAGTACTATGGCTACACCTTC. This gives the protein CASSLPGQYYGYTF.

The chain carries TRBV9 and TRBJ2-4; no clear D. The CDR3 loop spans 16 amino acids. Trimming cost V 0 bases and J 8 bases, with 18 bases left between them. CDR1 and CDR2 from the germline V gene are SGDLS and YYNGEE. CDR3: CASSVEGGGSEDIQYF. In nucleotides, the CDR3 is TGTGCCAGCAGCGTAGAAGGCGGCGGATCCGAGGACATTCAGTACTTC. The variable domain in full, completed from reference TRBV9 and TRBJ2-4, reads DSGVTQTPKHLITATGQRVTLRCSPRSGDLSVYWYQQSLDQGLQFLIQYYNGEERAKGNILERFSAQQFPDLHSELNLSSLELGDSALYFCASSVEGGGSEDIQYFGAGTRLSVL.

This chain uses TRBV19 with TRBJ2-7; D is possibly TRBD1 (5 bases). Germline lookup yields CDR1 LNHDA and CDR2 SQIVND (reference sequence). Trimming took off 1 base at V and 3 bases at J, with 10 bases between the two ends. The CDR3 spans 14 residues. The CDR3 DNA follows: TGTGCCAGTAGTATAGGAACAGGCTACTACGAGCAGTACTTC. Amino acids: CASSIGTGYYEQYF.

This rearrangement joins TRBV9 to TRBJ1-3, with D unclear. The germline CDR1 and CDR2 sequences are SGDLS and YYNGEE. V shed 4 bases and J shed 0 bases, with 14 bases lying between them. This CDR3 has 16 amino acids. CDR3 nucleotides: TGTGCCAGCAGCTTACACGCTGGACCCTCTGGAAACACCATATATTTT. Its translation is CASSLHAGPSGNTIYF.

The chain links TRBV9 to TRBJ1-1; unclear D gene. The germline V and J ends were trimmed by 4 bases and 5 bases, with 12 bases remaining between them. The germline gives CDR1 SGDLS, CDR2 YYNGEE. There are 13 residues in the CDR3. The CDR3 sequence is CASSPRTGTEAFF. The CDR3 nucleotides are TGTGCCAGCAGCCCACGAACGGGGACTGAAGCTTTCTTT. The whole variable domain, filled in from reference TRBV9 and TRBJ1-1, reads DSGVTQTPKHLITATGQRVTLRCSPRSGDLSVYWYQQSLDQGLQFLIQYYNGEERAKGNILERFSAQQFPDLHSELNLSSLELGDSALYFCASSPRTGTEAFFGQGTRLTVV.

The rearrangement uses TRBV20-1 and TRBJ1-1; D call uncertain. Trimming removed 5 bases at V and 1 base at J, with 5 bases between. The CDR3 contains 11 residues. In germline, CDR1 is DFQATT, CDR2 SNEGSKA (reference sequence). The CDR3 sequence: CSASANTEAFF. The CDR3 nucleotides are TGCAGTGCTTCAGCGAACACTGAAGCTTTCTTT.

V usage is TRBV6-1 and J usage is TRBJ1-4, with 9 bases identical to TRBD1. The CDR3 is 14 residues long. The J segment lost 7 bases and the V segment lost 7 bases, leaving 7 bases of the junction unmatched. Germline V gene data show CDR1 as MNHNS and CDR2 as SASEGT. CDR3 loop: CASTGTGIFEKLFF. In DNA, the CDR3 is TGTGCCAGCACCGGGACAGGGATTTTTGAAAAACTGTTTTTT.

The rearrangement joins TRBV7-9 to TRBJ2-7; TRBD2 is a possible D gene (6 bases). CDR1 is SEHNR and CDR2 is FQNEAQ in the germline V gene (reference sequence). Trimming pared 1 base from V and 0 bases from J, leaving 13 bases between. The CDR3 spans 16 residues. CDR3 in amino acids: CASSLVRGILSYEQYF. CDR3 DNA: TGTGCCAGCAGCTTAGTGCGGGGAATTCTCTCCTACGAGCAGTACTTC.

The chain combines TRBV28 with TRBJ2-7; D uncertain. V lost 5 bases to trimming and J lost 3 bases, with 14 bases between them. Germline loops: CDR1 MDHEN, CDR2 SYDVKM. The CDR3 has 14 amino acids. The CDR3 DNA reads TGTGCCAGCAGTCCGGGCGGTTTGTTCTACGAGCAGTACTTC. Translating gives CASSPGGLFYEQYF.

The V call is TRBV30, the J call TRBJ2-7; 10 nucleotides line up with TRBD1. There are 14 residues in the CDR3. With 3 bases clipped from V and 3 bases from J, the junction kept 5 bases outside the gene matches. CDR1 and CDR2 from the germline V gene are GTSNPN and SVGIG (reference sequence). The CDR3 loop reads CAWSPGTGDYEQYF. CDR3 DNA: TGTGCCTGGAGCCCCGGGACAGGGGACTACGAGCAGTACTTC.

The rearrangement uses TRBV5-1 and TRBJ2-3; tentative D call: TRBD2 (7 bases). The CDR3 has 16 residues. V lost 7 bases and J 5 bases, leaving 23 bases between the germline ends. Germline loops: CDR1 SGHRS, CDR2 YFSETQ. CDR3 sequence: CASDKSPSGGQDTQYF. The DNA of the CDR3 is TGCGCCAGCGACAAGAGCCCTTCGGGGGGCCAAGATACGCAGTATTTT.

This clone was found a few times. CDR3 in amino acids: CASSALGAREQYF. CDR3 DNA: TGTGCCAGCAGCGCGTTGGGGGCACGCGAGCAGTACTTC. The chain links TRBV27 to TRBJ2-7, with D tentatively TRBD1 (6 bases). The CDR3 totals 13 residues. V lost 6 bases and J 6 bases, leaving 15 bases between the germline ends. Germline lookup yields CDR1 MNHEY and CDR2 SMNVEV (reference sequence).

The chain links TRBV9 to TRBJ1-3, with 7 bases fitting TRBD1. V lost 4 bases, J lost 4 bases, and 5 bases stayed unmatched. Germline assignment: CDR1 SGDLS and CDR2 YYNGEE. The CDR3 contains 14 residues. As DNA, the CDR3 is TGTGCCAGCAGCAAGGGGGCGAGGGGAAACACCATATATTTT. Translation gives CASSKGARGNTIYF.

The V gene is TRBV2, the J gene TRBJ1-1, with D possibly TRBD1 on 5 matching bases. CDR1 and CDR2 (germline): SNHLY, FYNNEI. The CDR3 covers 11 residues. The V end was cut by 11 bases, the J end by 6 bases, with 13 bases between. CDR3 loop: CASGGEAEAFF. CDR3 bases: TGTGCCTCGGGGGGGGAAGCTGAAGCTTTCTTT.

The CDR3 nucleotides are TGCAGCGTGAACCCCGGGACAGGGCTGTATGGCTACACCTTC. Protein product: CSVNPGTGLYGYTF. The chain links TRBV29-1 to TRBJ1-2; TRBD1 aligns across 9 bases. CDR1 is SQVTM and CDR2 is ANQGSEA in the germline V gene. The CDR3 consists of 14 residues. V was pared by 6 bases and J by 5 bases, with 10 bases of the junction left unmatched.